This paragraph reports one TCR beta chain. Its antigen is still unknown. Base qualities are not at hand, and no much larger clone is one base apart. Mismatch repair deficiency in every enrolled patient was established by polymerase chain reaction or immunohistochemistry. Three patients who responded to pembrolizumab therapy underwent TCR sequencing. The phase II trial prospectively evaluated PD-1 blockade with pembrolizumab in advanced mismatch repair-deficient cancers, independent of tissue of origin. Peripheral blood T cell samples were serially collected before and at multiple times after PD-1 blockade was started. Blood sampling times were expressed in weeks after the first pembrolizumab dose. Library creation used the immunoSEQ multiplex PCR assay. TCRdb holds this immuneACCESS table with in-frame rearrangements only. Some clones are missing; in checked studies, unresolved V genes explain under half, and the rest has no known cause. This sample gives about 34,000 clones in total; around 80% of them show up just once. The ten biggest clones cover 3% to 4% of the sample.

This specimen comes from a study of PD-1 blockade in mismatch repair-deficient tumors (dated by TCRdb to about 2017). Describing the broader study: Between September 2013 and 2016, the trial enrolled roughly 86 consecutive patients with 11 to 13 types of mismatch repair-deficient cancer, all of whom had received prior treatment and were progressing. Deep sequencing of TCR CDR3 regions was used to track tumor-associated T cell clones in peripheral blood of patients responding to PD-1 blockade.

Trimming accounts for 6 bases at V and 2 bases at J, while the number of junction bases matched to no gene is 6. The CDR3 starts with the cysteine, ends with the phenylalanine, and has 14 residues. The CDR3 DNA has 42 bases and is translated from base 1. Via the germline V gene, CDR1 is MNHEY and CDR2 SVGAGI. Broader findings and caveats from the paper: After pembrolizumab, tumor-resident clones, which were often undetectable in blood before treatment, expanded rapidly and then contracted, generally ahead of radiologic responses.

The sequence is built from TRBV6-5 and TRBJ2-7, with 8 central nucleotides matching TRBD2. The source is an adult with mismatch repair-deficient cancer. This material consisted of PBMCs, taken 6 to 7 weeks after starting pembrolizumab. This receptor has the CDR3 CASSITSGTYEQYF. The nucleotide sequence reads as follows: TGTGCCAGCAGCATTACTAGCGGTACCTACGAGCAGTACTTC.